Presented here are 8 T cell receptor beta chains from one specimen sequenced in a study of shared clonotypes between healthy human individuals. Only in-frame clones appear in the TCRdb table, and some are missing; sequencing was by immunoSEQ multiplex PCR. The data hold hundreds of thousands of clones, with over 65% observed a single time. The sample taken for sequencing was memory CD4+ T cells sorted from blood. Subset indicated: CD45RA-negative fraction. The receptors derive from a woman in her twenties or thirties in good health.

This chain links TRBV5-1 with TRBJ2-4, with D possibly called TRBD1 or TRBD2 (5 bases each). CDR1 SGHRS and CDR2 YFSETQ come from the germline V gene. Deletions cut 3 bases from V and 1 base from J, with 17 bases between. The CDR3 runs to 17 residues. The CDR3 bases are TGCGCCAGCAGCTCTTTAATGGGCGAGGGGGCCAAAAACATTCAGTACTTC. It is translated as CASSSLMGEGAKNIQYF.

This chain connects TRBV28 to TRBJ2-7; 10 bases map to TRBD2. From germline, CDR1 is MDHEN and CDR2 SYDVKM. The CDR3 spans 15 residues. The V segment lost 5 bases and the J segment 1 base; nucleotides outside the gene matches: 5. Here the CDR3 reads CASSVLAGASYEQYF. In nucleotides, the CDR3 is TGTGCCAGCAGTGTTCTAGCGGGGGCGTCCTACGAGCAGTACTTC.

The chain couples TRBV27 to TRBJ1-5; no definite D call. The CDR3 loop spans 13 amino acids. V dropped 7 bases and J dropped 11 bases, with 18 bases sitting between them. Germline lookup yields CDR1 MNHEY and CDR2 SMNVEV (reference sequence). The CDR3 nucleotides are TGTGCCAGCAATAGACCCCTAGACCGAGCCCAGCATTTT. Translating it yields CASNRPLDRAQHF.

CDR3 amino acids: CASSPSPGQYLYEQYF. CDR3 sequence (DNA): TGTGCCAGCTCACCGTCTCCGGGTCAGTACCTCTACGAGCAGTACTTC. This chain uses TRBV25-1 with TRBJ2-7, with D unclear. V was shortened by 8 bases and J by 3 bases, with 23 bases between the two germline ends. The CDR3 covers 16 residues. CDR1 and CDR2 (germline): MGHDK, SYGVNS.

This chain links TRBV29-1 with TRBJ2-2; the match to TRBD1 covers 9 bases. V was clipped by 5 bases and J by 6 bases; unmatched bases: 13. Germline V CDR1 and CDR2: SQVTM, ANQGSEA. The CDR3 is made up of 16 amino acids. The CDR3: CSVLKLGQGRAGELFF. The CDR3 nucleotides are TGCAGCGTTCTGAAGTTGGGACAGGGAAGGGCCGGGGAGCTGTTTTTT.

This clone was seen more than once but under ten times. The genes are TRBV7-2 and TRBJ1-4; D call uncertain. This CDR3 region has 17 residues. Germline CDR1 and CDR2: SGHTA and FQGNSA. Trimming cost V 6 bases and J 7 bases, with 24 bases left between them. CDR3 nucleotide sequence: TGTGCCAGCAGACGTTCGTCACGGGGTAACGTCGGTGAAAAACTGTTTTTT. Amino acid sequence: CASRRSSRGNVGEKLFF.

This chain connects TRBV2 to TRBJ2-3; D is unresolved. The CDR3 runs 13 residues. Trimming took off 7 bases at V and 2 bases at J, with 10 bases between the two ends. CDR1 is SNHLY and CDR2 is FYNNEI in the germline V gene. CDR3 region: CASTTTNTDTQYF. Written as DNA, the CDR3 is TGTGCCAGCACCACGACCAACACAGATACGCAGTATTTT.

V gene TRBV7-9 combines with J gene TRBJ2-7, with TRBD1 matching over 7 bases. Germline-derived CDR1 and CDR2 are SEHNR and FQNEAQ (reference sequence). The CDR3 extends over 19 amino acids. After removal of 3 bases from V and 2 bases from J, the junction contained 19 bases not matched to a gene. The CDR3 DNA reads TGTGCCAGCAGCTTCCCGTCCGGGCCAAAAGGGGGCACTACCTACGAGCAGTACTTC. This encodes CASSFPSGPKGGTTYEQYF.